The source of this T cell receptor (beta chain) is a study of CD8 T cells in ankylosing spondylitis. Whole-study results and caveats: A TCR beta motif of eight or nine highly homologous variants seemed to mark ankylosing spondylitis blood.

V shed 6 bases and J 5 bases; nucleotides not matched to a gene: 6. The CDR3 spans 13 residues. As concerns this clonotype: Antigen: not known.

Molecular-barcoded quantitative 5'-RACE produced these TCR beta libraries. From the 5' RACE reads, TCRdb called clonotypes with MiXCR, one entry per CDR3 protein. The table has hundreds of thousands of distinct CDR3 sequences, over 15% seen once. The origin of this receptor is a male donor with ankylosing spondylitis. The specimen sequenced was blood, either unsorted or a sorted T cell fraction (not recorded which). The chain links TRBV12-3 or TRBV12-4 to TRBJ1-1, with 7 bases lining up with TRBD1. The CDR3 here is CASRQTGRTEAFF. CDR3 DNA sequence: TGTGCCAGCAGGCAGACAGGGAGGACTGAAGCTTTCTTT.